This TCR beta chain was documented in a study of T cells after yellow fever vaccination (dated by TCRdb to about 2019). The study in broad terms: Libraries from fractions with low cell numbers were prepared with the SMART-Seq v4 Ultra Low Input RNA kit. Bulk TCR alpha and beta repertoires were sequenced longitudinally to track T-cell clones before and after primary and booster YFV17D yellow fever vaccination. Two healthy male donors made up the cohort, one aged 18 to 29 years and the other aged 30 to 40 years. Blood was collected at multiple timepoints before and after primary and secondary immunization, and bulk PBMC replicates and cell subsets were isolated. Beyond this particular receptor, the publication reports: A small share of clonotypes was detected in both CD4 and CD8 compartments, with the overlap likely arising from convergent recombination. Most clones expanded after primary vaccination (around 96% of CD4 and around nine tenths of CD8) were re-detected after the booster, suggesting that broad memory maintenance occurred. FACS-sorted repertoires could contain abundant contaminating clonotypes from the bulk population, so computational filtering was required. The study included only two donors, which limits how far the findings can be generalized. Compared with the primary T-cell response, the secondary T-cell response was faster but weaker, reaching its peak on day 5 rather than on day 15.

The treatment or condition label on this specimen signifies: live attenuated yellow fever vaccine strain. PBMCs were isolated from peripheral blood using a standard Ficoll-Paque protocol. CD4 and CD8 T-cell fractions were isolated with Dynabeads CD4 and CD8 positive selection kits. TriZol was used to extract RNA from bulk PBMCs, CD4 and CD8 fractions, and dextramer-positive and dextramer-negative fractions. CDR1 and CDR2 are read off the germline V gene (reference sequence) as LNHNV and YYDKDF. V drops 1 base and J drops 10 bases, leaving 8 bases in between. There are 12 amino acids in the CDR3, from cysteine to phenylalanine inclusive. Here the CDR3 DNA is all that survives: 36 bases in frame from base 1. TCR cDNA was made using 5'RACE template switching, a step that added a universal primer site and unique molecular identifiers. Priming for cDNA synthesis came from both the TCR alpha and TCR beta constant segments. Library amplification involved two PCR steps, and the second step added sample barcodes and sequencing adapters. Sequencing of libraries was performed on Illumina HiSeq 2500 (2x100 bp) or NovaSeq (2x150 bp). In the authors' own workflow: MIGEC was used to demultiplex reads and collapse the reads into UMI consensus sequences, and MiXCR was used for V(D)J alignment. Vaccine-responding clonotypes were defined with edgeR using replicate PBMC samples, requiring FDR below 0.01 and a log2 fold change above 5 up to day 15. Each bulk clonotype was labeled CD4 or CD8 based on which sequenced repertoire, CD4 or CD8, contained the clonotype at higher abundance. TCRdb itself trimmed the public reads at Q25 with fastp, ran MiXCR and retained productive beta chains. Entries are consolidated by CDR3 protein sequence, retaining the most common genes and DNA. In this record, the V and J calls reflect TCRdb's handling and not the investigators' own analysis. This sample lists 60,000 to 75,000 distinct CDR3 sequences; more than 6.5% were detected once. Approximately 35% of the sample comes from the top ten.

This clonotype has ten or more counts. It lacks a known antigen. Per-base quality was not reported, and no clone a single base away is much larger than it. The sequence links TRBV15 to TRBJ2-1, with the D gene not clear enough to name. The clonotype was recovered from a man between 18 and 29 years old who received the YFV17D yellow fever vaccine. The sample was CD8+ T cells sorted from PBMCs, taken about 41 days after the first yellow fever vaccination. The sequence in DNA is TGTGCCACCAGCAGAGTGGCCTGGGAGCAGTTCTTC. Translated, this gives CATSRVAWEQFF.